This TCR beta chain was captured in a study of T cells in Graves' hyperthyroidism and ophthalmopathy. Whole-study results and caveats: Ophthalmopathy was model-predicted a median around 6.1 months pre-onset. Blood samples included most of the expanded thyroid clonotypes exceeding 0.001.

Using RNA transcripts as the source, TCR beta CDR3 regions were amplified. HTBI primers were employed in a first-round RT-PCR of the TCR CDR3. Via MiXCR, TCRdb re-called the multiplex PCR reads, giving one row per CDR3 protein. Among hundreds of thousands of distinct CDR3 sequences listed, 35% were seen once. Exclusion of patients followed from uncontrolled infection, other autoimmune disease, pregnancy or lactation. The germline V gene encodes CDR1 ENHRY and CDR2 SYGVKD. The CDR3 extends over 13 amino acids. With 3 bases clipped from V and 4 bases from J, the junction kept 3 bases outside the gene matches. Turning to this clonotype: What it recognizes is unknown.

The source material was blood. This clonotype was sampled from a woman aged 35 to 49 with Graves' hyperthyroidism. V is TRBV10-3 and J is TRBJ2-7; 7 positions agree with TRBD2. The DNA for the CDR3 is TGTGCCATCAGTGACAGGGAGGGGTACGAGCAGTACTTC. This sequence encodes CAISDREGYEQYF.